The clone carrying this TCR beta chain appeared a few times. Its antigen is currently unknown. Researchers amplified the TCR beta CDR3 regions from RNA transcripts. First-round RT-PCR with HTBI primers amplified the TCR CDR3 region. TCRdb fed the multiplex PCR reads into MiXCR, producing one record per CDR3 protein. The data contain about 520,000 distinct CDR3 sequences, approximately 25% of them singletons. The data are from a study of T cells in Graves' hyperthyroidism and ophthalmopathy. Overall study findings and caveats: The model's output predicted ophthalmopathy at a median of roughly 6.9 months prior to onset. Among clonotypes expanded in thyroid above 0.001, most were also found in blood.

Clinical symptoms, serum thyroxine and TRAb, thyroid ultrasound and orbital computed tomography were used for the diagnoses. The authors obtained PBMCs from around 11 ml of fresh peripheral blood. This CDR3 contains 15 residues. V was shortened by 7 bases and J by 1 base, with 14 bases between the two germline ends. Germline CDR1 reads MNHNS; CDR2 reads SASEGT. The TCR sequence derives from a woman younger than 45 with Graves' ophthalmopathy. Sequencing used blood. This sequence joins TRBV6-1 and TRBJ1-5; D is undetermined. The CDR3 nucleotides are TGTGCCAGCATGCCCGGGGTACTAAGCAATCAGCCCCAGCATTTT. Translation gives CASMPGVLSNQPQHF.